The sequence of this TCR beta chain was determined in a study of blood T cell repertoires in COVID-19. The CDR3 is 16 residues long. CDR1 and CDR2 from the germline V gene are MNHEY and SVGEGT. The V end lost 2 bases, the J end lost 0 bases, and 13 bases lay between the germline ends. Libraries were prepared by immunoSEQ multiplex PCR; TCRdb keeps only in-frame clonotypes and omits some of them. The sample records approximately 30,000 clones, 90% being singletons. This clonotype was obtained from a man between 65 and 85 years old with active or convalescent COVID-19. V gene TRBV6-2 or TRBV6-3 combines with J gene TRBJ1-1; D gene ambiguous. The source material was peripheral blood. CDR3 in DNA: TGTGCCAGCAGTTACGGTTTCCAGATAATGAACACTGAAGCTTTCTTT. It encodes CASSYGFQIMNTEAFF.